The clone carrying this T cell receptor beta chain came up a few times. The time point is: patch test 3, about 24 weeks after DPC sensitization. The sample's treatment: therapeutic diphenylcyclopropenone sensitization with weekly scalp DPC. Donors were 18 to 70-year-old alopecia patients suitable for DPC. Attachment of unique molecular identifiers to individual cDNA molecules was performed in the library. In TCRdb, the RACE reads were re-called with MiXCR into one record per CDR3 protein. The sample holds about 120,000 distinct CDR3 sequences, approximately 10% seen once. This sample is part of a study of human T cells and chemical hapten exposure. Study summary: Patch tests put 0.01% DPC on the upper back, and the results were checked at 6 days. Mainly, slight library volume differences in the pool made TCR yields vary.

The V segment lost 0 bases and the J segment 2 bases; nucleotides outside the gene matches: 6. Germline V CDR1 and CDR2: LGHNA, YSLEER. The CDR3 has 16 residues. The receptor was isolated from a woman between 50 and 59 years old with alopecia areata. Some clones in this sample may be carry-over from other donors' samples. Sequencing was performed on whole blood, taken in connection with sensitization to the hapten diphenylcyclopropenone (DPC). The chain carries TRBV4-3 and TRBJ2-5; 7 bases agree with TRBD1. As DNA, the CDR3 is TGCGCCAGCAGCCAAGATCCGAGACAGGGACAAGAGACCCAGTACTTC. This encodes CASSQDPRQGQETQYF.